This T cell receptor beta chain was sequenced in a study of blood T cell dynamics during melanoma immunotherapy. Noted time point: week 3, after first cycle of checkpoint inhibitor. Patients with prior systemic cancer treatment, concomitant immunosuppressants, or other active malignancies were excluded. As concerns this clone: Its antigen is undetermined.

DNA loading was fixed at 350 ng for all bulk PBMC samples. Assay: immunoSEQ multiplex PCR; the TCRdb copy retains only in-frame clones and omits some. This table has about 12,000 clones, approximately 90% appearing once. Broader study findings: It remained unknown if the driving T cell clones were melanoma-specific.

V lost 4 bases and J lost 7, with 10 bases in between. The germline gives CDR1 MNHNS, CDR2 SASEGT. The CDR3 consists of 13 residues. The rearrangement joins TRBV6-1 to TRBJ2-2, with D possibly matching TRBD2 (6 bases). The clonotype was recovered from a human donor with melanoma. Sequencing was performed on blood, taken from a patient treated with checkpoint blockade. As DNA, the CDR3 is TGTGCCAGCAGTGCGAGGGAGGTCGGGGAGCTGTTTTTT. Translating gives CASSAREVGELFF.